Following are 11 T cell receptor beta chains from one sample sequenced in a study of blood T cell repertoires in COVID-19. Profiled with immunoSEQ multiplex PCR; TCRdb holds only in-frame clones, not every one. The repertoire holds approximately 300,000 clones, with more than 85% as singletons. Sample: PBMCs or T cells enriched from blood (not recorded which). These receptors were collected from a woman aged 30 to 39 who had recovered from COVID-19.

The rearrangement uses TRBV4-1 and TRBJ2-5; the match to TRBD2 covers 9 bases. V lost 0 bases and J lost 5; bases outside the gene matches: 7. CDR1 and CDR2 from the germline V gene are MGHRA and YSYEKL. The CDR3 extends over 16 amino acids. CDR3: CASSQDAAGGPETQYF. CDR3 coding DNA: TGCGCCAGCAGCCAAGATGCAGCGGGGGGACCGGAGACCCAGTACTTC.

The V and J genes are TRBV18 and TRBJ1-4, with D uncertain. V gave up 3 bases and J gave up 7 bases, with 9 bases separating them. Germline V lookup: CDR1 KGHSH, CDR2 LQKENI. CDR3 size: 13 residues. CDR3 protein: CASSPPHGEKLFF. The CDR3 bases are TGTGCCAGCTCACCGCCTCACGGTGAAAAACTGTTTTTT.

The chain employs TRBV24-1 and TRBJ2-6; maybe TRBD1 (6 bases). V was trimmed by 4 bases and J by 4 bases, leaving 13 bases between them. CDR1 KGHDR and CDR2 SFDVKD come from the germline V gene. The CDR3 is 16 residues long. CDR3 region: CATSDPQGNGANVLTF. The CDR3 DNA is TGTGCCACCAGTGACCCTCAGGGGAACGGGGCCAACGTCCTGACTTTC.

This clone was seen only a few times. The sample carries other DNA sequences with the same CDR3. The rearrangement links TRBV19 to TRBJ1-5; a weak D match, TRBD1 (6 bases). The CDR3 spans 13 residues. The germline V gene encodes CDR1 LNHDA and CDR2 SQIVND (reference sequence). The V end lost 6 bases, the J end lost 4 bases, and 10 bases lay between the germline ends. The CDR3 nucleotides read TGTGCCAGTAGCCAACAGGGTAATCAGCCCCAGCATTTT. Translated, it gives CASSQQGNQPQHF.

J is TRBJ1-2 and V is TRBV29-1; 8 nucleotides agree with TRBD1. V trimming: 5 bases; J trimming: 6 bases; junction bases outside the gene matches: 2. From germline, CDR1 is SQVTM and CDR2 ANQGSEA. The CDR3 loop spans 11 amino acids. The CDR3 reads CSVRQGNGYTF. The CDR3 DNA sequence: TGCAGCGTTCGACAGGGGAATGGCTACACCTTC.

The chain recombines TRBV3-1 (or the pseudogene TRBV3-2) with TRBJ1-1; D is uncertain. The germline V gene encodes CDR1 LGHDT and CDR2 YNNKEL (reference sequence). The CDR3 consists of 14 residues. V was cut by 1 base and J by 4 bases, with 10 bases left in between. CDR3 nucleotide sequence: TGTGCCAGCAGCCAAGTCGGTACGAGCACTGAAGCTTTCTTT. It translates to CASSQVGTSTEAFF.

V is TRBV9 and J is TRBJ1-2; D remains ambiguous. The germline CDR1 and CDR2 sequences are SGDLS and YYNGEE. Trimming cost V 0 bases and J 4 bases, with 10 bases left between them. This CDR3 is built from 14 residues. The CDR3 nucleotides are TGTGCCAGCAGCGTAGAAAACAGTCCCTATGGCTACACCTTC. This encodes CASSVENSPYGYTF.

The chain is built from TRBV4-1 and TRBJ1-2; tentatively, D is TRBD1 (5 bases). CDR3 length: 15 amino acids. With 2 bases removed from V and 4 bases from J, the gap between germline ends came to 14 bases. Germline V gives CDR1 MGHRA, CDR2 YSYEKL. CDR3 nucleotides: TGCGCCAGCAGCCAACTAGCCGGGGGTATCTATGGCTACACCTTC. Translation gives CASSQLAGGIYGYTF.

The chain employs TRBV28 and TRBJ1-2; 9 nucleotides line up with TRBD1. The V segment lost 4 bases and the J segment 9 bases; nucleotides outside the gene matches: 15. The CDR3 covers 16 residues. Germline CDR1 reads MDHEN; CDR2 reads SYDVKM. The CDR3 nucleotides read TGTGCCAGCAGTTCTCCCCCGACAGGGGGGGACCTCCGCTACACCTTC. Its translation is CASSSPPTGGDLRYTF.

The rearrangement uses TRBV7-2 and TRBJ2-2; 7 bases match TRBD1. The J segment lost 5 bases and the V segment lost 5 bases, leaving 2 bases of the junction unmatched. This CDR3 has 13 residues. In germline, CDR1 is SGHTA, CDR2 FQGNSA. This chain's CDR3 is CASSQQGTGELFF. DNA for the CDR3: TGTGCCAGCAGCCAACAGGGGACCGGGGAGCTGTTTTTT.

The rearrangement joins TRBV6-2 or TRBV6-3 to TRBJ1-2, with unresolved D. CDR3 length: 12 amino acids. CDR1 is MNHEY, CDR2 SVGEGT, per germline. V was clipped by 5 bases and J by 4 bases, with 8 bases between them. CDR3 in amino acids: CASSEDFYGYTF. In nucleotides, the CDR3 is TGTGCCAGCAGTGAGGACTTCTATGGCTACACCTTC.